Listed below are T cell receptor beta chains from one sample, sequenced in a study of cytomegalovirus exposure and HLA in healthy donors. Repertoires were generated with immunoSEQ multiplex PCR, while TCRdb's copy carries only in-frame clones and drops some. The table includes fewer than 200,000 clones, about four fifths detected once. Sample: PBMCs. The receptors were gathered from a male donor in good health and CMV-seropositive. CDR3s include the opening cysteine and the closing phenylalanine or tryptophan. Each record gives: CDR3 DNA, CDR3 protein, CDR3 length, D gene, clone size, J gene, V gene. The D gene is left open where the match is weak. Rows may omit the clone size; those that give it use once, few, many or a size class.

cdr3_nt: TGTGCCAGCAAAAGGGGGGGAAACACTGAAGCTTTCTTT; cdr3_aa: CASKRGGNTEAFF; cdr3_length: 13; d_call: .; clone_size: few; j_call: TRBJ1-1; v_call: TRBV7-3
cdr3_nt: TGTGCCTGGAGTTCAGGGGGGCTGGGCACTGAAGCTTTCTTT; cdr3_aa: CAWSSGGLGTEAFF; cdr3_length: 14; d_call: TRBD1; clone_size: few; j_call: TRBJ1-1; v_call: TRBV30
cdr3_nt: TGTGCCAGCAGCCAAACAGGGGGCGGTAATGAAAAACTGTTTTTT; cdr3_aa: CASSQTGGGNEKLFF; cdr3_length: 15; d_call: TRBD1; clone_size: once; j_call: TRBJ1-4; v_call: TRBV5-5
cdr3_nt: TGCGCCAGCAGCCAGACTAGGGGTGGGCCAACCCAAGAGACCCAGTACTTC; cdr3_aa: CASSQTRGGPTQETQYF; cdr3_length: 17; d_call: .; clone_size: .; j_call: TRBJ2-5; v_call: TRBV5-1
cdr3_nt: TGCAGCGTTGAGGGAGGCCCGGGCCGCGGGGAGCTGTTTTTT; cdr3_aa: CSVEGGPGRGELFF; cdr3_length: 14; d_call: .; clone_size: .; j_call: TRBJ2-2; v_call: TRBV29-1
cdr3_nt: TGTGCCACCAGCCTAGCGGGGGGGGACAATGAGCAGTTCTTC; cdr3_aa: CATSLAGGDNEQFF; cdr3_length: 14; d_call: TRBD2; clone_size: few; j_call: TRBJ2-1; v_call: TRBV15
cdr3_nt: TGTGCCAGCAGGGAATCTACAGGTCCGAACACTGAAGCTTTCTTT; cdr3_aa: CASRESTGPNTEAFF; cdr3_length: 15; d_call: .; clone_size: .; j_call: TRBJ1-1; v_call: TRBV6-4
cdr3_nt: TGTGCCAGCAGCTTAGCCCGGACAGGGTATAGAGAGCAGTACTTC; cdr3_aa: CASSLARTGYREQYF; cdr3_length: 15; d_call: TRBD1; clone_size: once; j_call: TRBJ2-7; v_call: TRBV7-2
cdr3_nt: TGTGCCAGCAGCTTCGAAGGAGGGAGGGCTTTCTTT; cdr3_aa: CASSFEGGRAFF; cdr3_length: 12; d_call: .; clone_size: .; j_call: TRBJ1-1; v_call: TRBV5-6
cdr3_nt: TGTGCCAGCAGCTTGCGGTATGGCTACACCTTC; cdr3_aa: CASSLRYGYTF; cdr3_length: 11; d_call: .; clone_size: .; j_call: TRBJ1-2; v_call: TRBV5-6
cdr3_nt: TGCGCCAGCAGCTTGGGCAGGACTGGCGACGAGCAGTACTTC; cdr3_aa: CASSLGRTGDEQYF; cdr3_length: 14; d_call: .; clone_size: once; j_call: TRBJ2-7; v_call: TRBV5-1
cdr3_nt: TGTGCCAGCAGTTACCAAGACCGGGACATAGGGCAGTATTTT; cdr3_aa: CASSYQDRDIGQYF; cdr3_length: 14; d_call: .; clone_size: .; j_call: TRBJ2-3; v_call: TRBV9
cdr3_nt: TGTGCCAGCAGCTGGACAGCCCTTAGCAATCAGCCCCAGCATTTT; cdr3_aa: CASSWTALSNQPQHF; cdr3_length: 15; d_call: .; clone_size: .; j_call: TRBJ1-5; v_call: TRBV5-8
cdr3_nt: TGTGCCAGCAGCTTGGAATATGGGACAGGGTCTTTCTTT; cdr3_aa: CASSLEYGTGSFF; cdr3_length: 13; d_call: TRBD1; clone_size: .; j_call: TRBJ1-1; v_call: TRBV5-6
cdr3_nt: TGCGCCAGCAGCCCACAGGGGGTCCAAGGAGAGACCCAGTACTTC; cdr3_aa: CASSPQGVQGETQYF; cdr3_length: 15; d_call: TRBD1; clone_size: few; j_call: TRBJ2-5; v_call: TRBV5-1
cdr3_nt: TGCAGCGTTCGAACAGGGTCTGGGGCCAACGTCCTGACTTTC; cdr3_aa: CSVRTGSGANVLTF; cdr3_length: 14; d_call: .; clone_size: .; j_call: TRBJ2-6; v_call: TRBV29-1
cdr3_nt: TGTGCCAGTCCTAAACAGGGGGAAGAGGCCTACGAGCAGTACTTC; cdr3_aa: CASPKQGEEAYEQYF; cdr3_length: 15; d_call: TRBD1; clone_size: .; j_call: TRBJ2-7; v_call: TRBV19
cdr3_nt: TGTGCCAGCAGACCTCTCTGGACAGGGGTCCGCTCACCCCTCCACTTT; cdr3_aa: CASRPLWTGVRSPLHF; cdr3_length: 16; d_call: TRBD1; clone_size: .; j_call: TRBJ1-6; v_call: TRBV19
cdr3_nt: TGTGCCAGTAAGATCGGGCCAGGGGTGAGTGGCTACACCTTC; cdr3_aa: CASKIGPGVSGYTF; cdr3_length: 14; d_call: .; clone_size: few; j_call: TRBJ1-2; v_call: TRBV19
cdr3_nt: TGTGCCAGCAGGGAGGGAATAGGGAACCCCTACGAGCAGTACTTC; cdr3_aa: CASREGIGNPYEQYF; cdr3_length: 15; d_call: .; clone_size: .; j_call: TRBJ2-7; v_call: TRBV6-1
cdr3_nt: TGTGCCAGCAGCCACAATGGACAGCCCTACGAGCAGTACTTC; cdr3_aa: CASSHNGQPYEQYF; cdr3_length: 14; d_call: .; clone_size: .; j_call: TRBJ2-7; v_call: TRBV6-5
cdr3_nt: TGTGCCAGCAGTGCCGGGGCAGGGGGTCTGCAGCCCCAGCATTTT; cdr3_aa: CASSAGAGGLQPQHF; cdr3_length: 15; d_call: TRBD1; clone_size: few; j_call: TRBJ1-5; v_call: TRBV27
cdr3_nt: TGTGCCAGTAGTTGGGGCGATGGGGATGAGCAGTTCTTC; cdr3_aa: CASSWGDGDEQFF; cdr3_length: 13; d_call: .; clone_size: .; j_call: TRBJ2-1; v_call: TRBV19
cdr3_nt: TGTGCCTGGAATCCCCAGGGCTATGGCTACACCTTC; cdr3_aa: CAWNPQGYGYTF; cdr3_length: 12; d_call: .; clone_size: .; j_call: TRBJ1-2; v_call: TRBV30
cdr3_nt: TGTGCCAGCAGCCCTCAGGGGAACACTGAAGCTTTCTTT; cdr3_aa: CASSPQGNTEAFF; cdr3_length: 13; d_call: .; clone_size: .; j_call: TRBJ1-1; v_call: TRBV9
cdr3_nt: TGTGCCTGGGAGGGGGTTCCTCGGAGCGAGCAGTACTTC; cdr3_aa: CAWEGVPRSEQYF; cdr3_length: 13; d_call: .; clone_size: once; j_call: TRBJ2-7; v_call: TRBV30
cdr3_nt: TGTGCTAGTGGTTCGGAGCGGGAGGAGACCCAGTACTTC; cdr3_aa: CASGSEREETQYF; cdr3_length: 13; d_call: TRBD2; clone_size: .; j_call: TRBJ2-5; v_call: TRBV12-5
cdr3_nt: TGTGCCAGCTCACCGTTTCGGAGCGATTACAATGAGCAGTTCTTC; cdr3_aa: CASSPFRSDYNEQFF; cdr3_length: 15; d_call: .; clone_size: once; j_call: TRBJ2-1; v_call: TRBV18
cdr3_nt: TGTGCCAGCAGTTCAGGCCGGGGGACTGAAGCTTTCTTT; cdr3_aa: CASSSGRGTEAFF; cdr3_length: 13; d_call: .; clone_size: .; j_call: TRBJ1-1; v_call: TRBV13
cdr3_nt: TGTGCCAGCAAGGGAGGTCGGAGTTCACCCCTCCACTTT; cdr3_aa: CASKGGRSSPLHF; cdr3_length: 13; d_call: .; clone_size: .; j_call: TRBJ1-6; v_call: TRBV9
cdr3_nt: TGCGCCAGCAGCTTGAGGCAGGGGGCCTTGGACACTGAAGCTTTCTTT; cdr3_aa: CASSLRQGALDTEAFF; cdr3_length: 16; d_call: TRBD1; clone_size: .; j_call: TRBJ1-1; v_call: TRBV5-1
cdr3_nt: TGTGCCAGCAGGGGCTATGTGGACACTGAAGCTTTCTTT; cdr3_aa: CASRGYVDTEAFF; cdr3_length: 13; d_call: .; clone_size: .; j_call: TRBJ1-1; v_call: TRBV13
cdr3_nt: TGTGCCAGCAGTTTGGGACAGGGGGCAAATTCACCCCTCCACTTT; cdr3_aa: CASSLGQGANSPLHF; cdr3_length: 15; d_call: TRBD1; clone_size: .; j_call: TRBJ1-6; v_call: TRBV7-8
cdr3_nt: TGTGCCAGCAGCGTAGCAAGACTAGGTCGGACAGATACGCAGTATTTT; cdr3_aa: CASSVARLGRTDTQYF; cdr3_length: 16; d_call: .; clone_size: .; j_call: TRBJ2-3; v_call: TRBV9
cdr3_nt: TGTGCCAGCAGCTTAGACAGGGGAAACACCATATATTTT; cdr3_aa: CASSLDRGNTIYF; cdr3_length: 13; d_call: .; clone_size: few; j_call: TRBJ1-3; v_call: TRBV13
cdr3_nt: TGTGCCAGCTCCCCCCCTAGCATACGAGGAGCCGAAGCTTTCTTT; cdr3_aa: CASSPPSIRGAEAFF; cdr3_length: 15; d_call: .; clone_size: .; j_call: TRBJ1-1; v_call: TRBV18
cdr3_nt: TGTGCCAGCAGCAAAAGACAGGGAACCTACGAGCAGTACTTC; cdr3_aa: CASSKRQGTYEQYF; cdr3_length: 14; d_call: TRBD1; clone_size: .; j_call: TRBJ2-7; v_call: TRBV5-6
cdr3_nt: TGTGCCAGCAGCTTAGTGGGTCAGGGGCGGATTGAAGCTTTCTTT; cdr3_aa: CASSLVGQGRIEAFF; cdr3_length: 15; d_call: .; clone_size: .; j_call: TRBJ1-1; v_call: TRBV11-2
cdr3_nt: TGTGCCAGCAGCCTAAAAAGACTAGGAGGCACCGGGGAGCTGTTTTTT; cdr3_aa: CASSLKRLGGTGELFF; cdr3_length: 16; d_call: .; clone_size: .; j_call: TRBJ2-2; v_call: TRBV27
cdr3_nt: TGTGCCAGCAGGAAGCCGGGACTAGCGGGGGGGCCGGATACCGGGGAGCTGTTTTTT; cdr3_aa: CASRKPGLAGGPDTGELFF; cdr3_length: 19; d_call: TRBD2; clone_size: .; j_call: TRBJ2-2; v_call: TRBV2
cdr3_nt: TGTGCCTGGTCCTTAGCCAAAAACATTCAGTACTTC; cdr3_aa: CAWSLAKNIQYF; cdr3_length: 12; d_call: .; clone_size: .; j_call: TRBJ2-4; v_call: TRBV30
cdr3_nt: TGTGCCAGCTCATTTGACATGAACTATGGCTACACCTTC; cdr3_aa: CASSFDMNYGYTF; cdr3_length: 13; d_call: .; clone_size: .; j_call: TRBJ1-2; v_call: TRBV18
cdr3_nt: TGTGCCTGGAGTGTACAGAGAGGGTCCTACGAGCAGTACTTC; cdr3_aa: CAWSVQRGSYEQYF; cdr3_length: 14; d_call: .; clone_size: .; j_call: TRBJ2-7; v_call: TRBV30
cdr3_nt: TGTGCCAGCAGTGAAGGGAGGACAGGGGGCGACGAGCAGTACTTC; cdr3_aa: CASSEGRTGGDEQYF; cdr3_length: 15; d_call: TRBD1; clone_size: .; j_call: TRBJ2-7; v_call: TRBV6-1
cdr3_nt: TGTGCCAGCTTGGCGGGGGGAGTGGGACAAGAGACCCAGTACTTC; cdr3_aa: CASLAGGVGQETQYF; cdr3_length: 15; d_call: TRBD2; clone_size: .; j_call: TRBJ2-5; v_call: TRBV7-9
cdr3_nt: TGTGCCACCAGCAGAGGGACAGGGTCCTACAATGAGCAGTTCTTC; cdr3_aa: CATSRGTGSYNEQFF; cdr3_length: 15; d_call: TRBD1; clone_size: .; j_call: TRBJ2-1; v_call: TRBV15
cdr3_nt: TGCGCCAGCAGCCAAGATGGAGGACGCGCAGTCTATAATTCACCCCTCCACTTT; cdr3_aa: CASSQDGGRAVYNSPLHF; cdr3_length: 18; d_call: .; clone_size: .; j_call: TRBJ1-6; v_call: TRBV4-1
cdr3_nt: TGTGCCAGCACCCGTGGCCTCGGGACTGAAGCTTTCTTT; cdr3_aa: CASTRGLGTEAFF; cdr3_length: 13; d_call: .; clone_size: .; j_call: TRBJ1-1; v_call: TRBV9
cdr3_nt: TGTGCCAGCAGTGGTCCGGGACAGGGTGCAGAAAAACTGTTTTTT; cdr3_aa: CASSGPGQGAEKLFF; cdr3_length: 15; d_call: TRBD1; clone_size: .; j_call: TRBJ1-4; v_call: TRBV6-1
cdr3_nt: TGTGCCAGCAGCAATATTACCGGGACAGGGATAGAGACCCAGTACTTC; cdr3_aa: CASSNITGTGIETQYF; cdr3_length: 16; d_call: TRBD1; clone_size: .; j_call: TRBJ2-5; v_call: TRBV5-5
cdr3_nt: TGTGCCAGCGTAAAGACTAGCGGGGGGCTAAATGAGCAGTTCTTC; cdr3_aa: CASVKTSGGLNEQFF; cdr3_length: 15; d_call: TRBD2; clone_size: .; j_call: TRBJ2-1; v_call: TRBV6-1
cdr3_nt: TGCGCCAGCAGCCCTAGGACTGGAAACACCATATATTTT; cdr3_aa: CASSPRTGNTIYF; cdr3_length: 13; d_call: .; clone_size: .; j_call: TRBJ1-3; v_call: TRBV4-3
cdr3_nt: TGCAGCGTTGACAGGGTTGACACCGGGGAGCTGTTTTTT; cdr3_aa: CSVDRVDTGELFF; cdr3_length: 13; d_call: .; clone_size: .; j_call: TRBJ2-2; v_call: TRBV29-1
cdr3_nt: TGCGCCAGCAGCTTGGGCCCAGCCAGGGGACTAGGCAATGAGCAGTTCTTC; cdr3_aa: CASSLGPARGLGNEQFF; cdr3_length: 17; d_call: TRBD2; clone_size: .; j_call: TRBJ2-1; v_call: TRBV5-1